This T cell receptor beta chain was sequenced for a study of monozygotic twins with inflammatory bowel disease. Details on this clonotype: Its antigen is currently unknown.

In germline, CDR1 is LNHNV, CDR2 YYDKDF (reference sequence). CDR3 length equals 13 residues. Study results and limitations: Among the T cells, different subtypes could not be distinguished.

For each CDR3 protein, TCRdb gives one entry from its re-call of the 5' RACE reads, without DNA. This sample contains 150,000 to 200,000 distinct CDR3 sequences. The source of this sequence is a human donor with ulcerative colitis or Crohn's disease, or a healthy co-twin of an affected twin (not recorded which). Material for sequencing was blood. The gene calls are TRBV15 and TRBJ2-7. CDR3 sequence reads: CATSRVLSYEQYF. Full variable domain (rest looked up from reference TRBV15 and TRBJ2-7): DAMVIQNPRYQVTQFGKPVTLSCSQTLNHNVMYWYQQKSSQAPKLLFHYYDKDFNNEADTPDNFQSRRPNTSFCFLDIRSPGLGDTAMYLCATSRVLSYEQYFGPGTRLTVT.